This T cell receptor beta chain was retrieved from a study of cytomegalovirus exposure and HLA in healthy donors. Overall study context: According to later analysis, the same platform produced the 120 or so validation and about 630 first-cohort repertoires.

TCRdb's copy holds only in-frame clones and misses some; the assay was immunoSEQ multiplex PCR. Of 130,000 to 150,000 clones detected, 86% appear once; the ten largest clones hold just under 3%. The table lists this clone with a few counts. Its antigen is not known. The germline V and J ends were trimmed by 2 bases and 11 bases, with 9 bases remaining between them. Germline loops: CDR1 MRHNA, CDR2 SNTAGT. This CDR3 has 11 residues. Study-level findings and limits: The study listed about 150 cytomegalovirus-associated TCR beta chains.

This chain links TRBV6-4 with TRBJ1-2; D is uncertain. Specimen: PBMCs. The sequence was obtained from a man in his late teens or twenties in good health and CMV-seronegative. CDR3 sequence reads: CASSDNRGYTF. DNA for the CDR3: TGTGCCAGCAGTGACAACAGAGGGTACACCTTC.